This entry lists 7 T cell receptor beta chains sequenced from one sample in a study of molecular identifiers for immune sequencing clone quantification. TCRdb fed the PCR reads into MiXCR, producing one record per CDR3 protein. Of 400,000 to 600,000 distinct CDR3 sequences listed, less than 30% are singletons. The material sequenced was naive CD8+ T cells from blood, with Jurkat cell RNA spiked in. The subset is: FACS-sorted CD8+CD4-CCR7+CD45RA+ naive T cells. The receptors shown here come from a human donor in good health. Some libraries in this study had Jurkat cell RNA spiked in.

On this clonotype itself: A read error may explain this, as a much larger clone is one base away. The V call is TRBV4-3, the J call TRBJ2-3; D call uncertain. The CDR3 has 15 amino acids. Germline CDR1 is LGHNA and CDR2 is YSLEER. With 1 base removed from V and 5 bases from J, the gap between germline ends came to 13 bases. The CDR3 is CASSQVPTAGDTQYF. CDR3 coding DNA: TGCGCCAGCAGCCAAGTCCCGACCGCTGGAGATACGCAGTATTTT.

The rearrangement joins TRBV2 to TRBJ2-3; 8 bases match TRBD2. The trim removed 6 bases at V and 3 bases at J, leaving 2 bases unmatched. Germline V gene data show CDR1 as SNHLY and CDR2 as FYNNEI. The CDR3 is 13 amino acids. The CDR3 spells CASRSGRTDTQYF. CDR3 sequence (DNA): TGTGCCAGCAGGAGCGGGAGAACAGATACGCAGTATTTT.

J is TRBJ1-1 and V is TRBV4-1; D not certain. Germline lookup yields CDR1 MGHRA and CDR2 YSYEKL. The CDR3 contains 15 residues. Trimming took 0 bases from V and 1 from J, leaving 9 bases between them. CDR3 region: CASSQEPPENTEAFF. The CDR3 DNA sequence: TGCGCCAGCAGCCAAGAACCCCCCGAGAACACTGAAGCTTTCTTT.

This clonotype was found many times. The rearrangement joins TRBV28 to TRBJ2-4, with 7 bases matching TRBD2. V was clipped by 1 base and J by 16 bases; unmatched bases: 10. Germline CDR1 and CDR2: MDHEN and SYDVKM. The CDR3 is 13 residues long. The CDR3 here is CASSLSLTSRRYF. The DNA for the CDR3 is TGTGCCAGCAGTTTATCCCTGACTAGCCGTCGCTACTTC.

This clonotype appeared many times. V usage is TRBV27 and J usage is TRBJ2-5; 9 positions match TRBD1. V lost 0 bases to trimming and J lost 6 bases; unmatched junction nucleotides: 11. The CDR3 is 17 residues long. In germline, CDR1 is MNHEY, CDR2 SMNVEV (reference sequence). The CDR3 sequence is CASSLSSGTGSSQTQYF. The DNA for the CDR3 is TGTGCCAGCAGTTTATCGTCAGGGACAGGGTCTAGCCAGACCCAGTACTTC.

This clonotype was seen at least ten times. V usage is TRBV14 and J usage is TRBJ2-7; D is unresolved. V shed 0 bases and J shed 0 bases, with 6 bases lying between them. The CDR3 totals 14 residues. Germline V gene data show CDR1 as SGHDN and CDR2 as FVKESK. CDR3 in amino acids: CASSQDLSSYEQYF. CDR3 nucleotides: TGTGCCAGCAGCCAAGATCTGAGCTCCTACGAGCAGTACTTC. Full variable domain (missing parts from reference TRBV14 and TRBJ2-7): EAGVTQFPSHSVIEKGQTVTLRCDPISGHDNLYWYRRVMGKEIKFLLHFVKESKQDESGMPNNRFLAERTGGTYSTLKVQPAELEDSGVYFCASSQDLSSYEQYFGPGTRLTVT.

The CDR3 DNA reads as TGTGCCAGCAGCTACCCCTCGAGCGGACTTACAGATACGCAGTATTTT. Amino acids: CASSYPSSGLTDTQYF. The chain combines TRBV7-6 with TRBJ2-3; perhaps TRBD2 as D (5 bases). Germline V gene lookup returns CDR1 SGHVS and CDR2 FNYEAQ. The CDR3 sequence is 16 residues long. Trimming stripped 4 bases from V and 3 bases from J, with 17 bases between.